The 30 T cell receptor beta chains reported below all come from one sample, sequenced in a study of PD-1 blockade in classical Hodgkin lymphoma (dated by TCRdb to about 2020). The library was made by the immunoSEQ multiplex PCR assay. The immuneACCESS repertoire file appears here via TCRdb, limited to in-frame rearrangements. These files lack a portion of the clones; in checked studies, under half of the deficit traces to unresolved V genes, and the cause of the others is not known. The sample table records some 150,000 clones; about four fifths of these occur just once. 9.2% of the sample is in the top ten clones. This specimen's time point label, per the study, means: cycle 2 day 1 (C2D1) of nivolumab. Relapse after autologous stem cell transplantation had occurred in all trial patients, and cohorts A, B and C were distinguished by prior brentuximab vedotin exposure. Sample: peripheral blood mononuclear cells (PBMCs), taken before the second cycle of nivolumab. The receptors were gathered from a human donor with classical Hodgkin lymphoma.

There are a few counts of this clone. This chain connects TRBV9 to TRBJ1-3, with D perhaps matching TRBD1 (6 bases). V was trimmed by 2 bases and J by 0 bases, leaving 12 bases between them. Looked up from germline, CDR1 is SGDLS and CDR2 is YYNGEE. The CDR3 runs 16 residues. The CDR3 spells CASSVRGISSGNTIYF. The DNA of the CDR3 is TGTGCCAGCAGCGTGAGGGGGATCAGCTCTGGAAACACCATATATTTT.

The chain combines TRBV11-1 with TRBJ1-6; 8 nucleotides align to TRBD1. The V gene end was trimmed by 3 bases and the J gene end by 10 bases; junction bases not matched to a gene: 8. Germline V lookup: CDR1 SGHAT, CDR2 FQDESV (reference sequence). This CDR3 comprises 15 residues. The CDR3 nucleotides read TGTGCCAGCAGCTTGAGGGACAGGAAGACCTCACCCCTCCACTTT. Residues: CASSLRDRKTSPLHF.

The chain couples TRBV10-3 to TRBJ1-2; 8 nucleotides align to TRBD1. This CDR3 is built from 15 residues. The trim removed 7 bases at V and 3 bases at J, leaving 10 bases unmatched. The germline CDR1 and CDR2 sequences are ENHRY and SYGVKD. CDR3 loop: CAINGQGIRHYGYTF. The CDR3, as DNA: TGTGCCATCAACGGACAGGGTATCCGCCACTATGGCTACACCTTC.

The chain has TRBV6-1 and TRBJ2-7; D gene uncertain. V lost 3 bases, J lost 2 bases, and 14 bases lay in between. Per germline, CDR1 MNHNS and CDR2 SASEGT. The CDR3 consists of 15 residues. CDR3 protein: CASSEQVLGAYEQYF. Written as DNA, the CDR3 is TGTGCCAGCAGTGAGCAGGTCCTTGGTGCCTACGAGCAGTACTTC.

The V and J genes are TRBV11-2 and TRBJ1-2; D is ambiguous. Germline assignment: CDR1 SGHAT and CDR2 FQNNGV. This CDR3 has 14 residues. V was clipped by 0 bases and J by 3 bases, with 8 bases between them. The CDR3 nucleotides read TGTGCCAGCAGCTTAGATAGGGCAGACTATGGCTACACCTTC. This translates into CASSLDRADYGYTF. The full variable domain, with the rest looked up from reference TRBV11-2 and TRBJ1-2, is EAGVAQSPRYKIIEKRQSVAFWCNPISGHATLYWYQQILGQGPKLLIQFQNNGVVDDSQLPKDRFSAERLKGVDSTLKIQPAKLEDSAVYLCASSLDRADYGYTFGSGTRLTVV.

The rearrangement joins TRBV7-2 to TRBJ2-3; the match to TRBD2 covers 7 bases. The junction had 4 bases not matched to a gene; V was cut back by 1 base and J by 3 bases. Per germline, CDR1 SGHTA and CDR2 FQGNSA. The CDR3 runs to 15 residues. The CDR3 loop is CASSLVGTTTDTQYF. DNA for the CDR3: TGTGCCAGCAGCTTAGTCGGGACTACAACAGATACGCAGTATTTT.

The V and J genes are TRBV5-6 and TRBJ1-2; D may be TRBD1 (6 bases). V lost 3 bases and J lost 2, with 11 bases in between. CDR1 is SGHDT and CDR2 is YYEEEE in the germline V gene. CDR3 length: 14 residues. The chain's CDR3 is CASSSRTANYGYTF. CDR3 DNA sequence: TGTGCCAGCAGCTCGCGGACAGCAAACTATGGCTACACCTTC.

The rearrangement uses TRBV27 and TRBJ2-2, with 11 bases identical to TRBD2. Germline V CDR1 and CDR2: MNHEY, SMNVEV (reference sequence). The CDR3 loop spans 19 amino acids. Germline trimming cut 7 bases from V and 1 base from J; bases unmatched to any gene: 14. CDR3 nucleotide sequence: TGTGCCAGCAATTCCGCACTAGCGGGGGTACCCCTGAACACCGGGGAGCTGTTTTTT. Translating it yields CASNSALAGVPLNTGELFF.

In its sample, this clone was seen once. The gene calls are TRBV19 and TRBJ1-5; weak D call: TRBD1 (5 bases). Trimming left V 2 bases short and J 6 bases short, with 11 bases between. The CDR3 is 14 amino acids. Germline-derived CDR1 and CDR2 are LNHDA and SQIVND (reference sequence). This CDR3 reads CASSILGAAQPQHF. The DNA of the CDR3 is TGTGCCAGTAGTATACTAGGGGCCGCTCAGCCCCAGCATTTT.

DNA for the CDR3: TGTGCTAGTGGTTTGCCCCCCGGGCCCTACAATGAGCAGTTCTTC. It codes for CASGLPPGPYNEQFF. The gene calls are TRBV12-5 and TRBJ2-1, with D unresolved. The CDR3 runs 15 residues. Trimming stripped 2 bases from V and 2 bases from J, with 10 bases between. The germline CDR1 and CDR2 sequences are LGHNT and FRNRAP.

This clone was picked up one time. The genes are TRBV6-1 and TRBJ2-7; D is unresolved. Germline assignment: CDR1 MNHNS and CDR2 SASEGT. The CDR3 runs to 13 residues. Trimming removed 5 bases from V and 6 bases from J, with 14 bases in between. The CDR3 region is CASSRSRTGEQYF. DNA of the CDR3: TGTGCCAGCAGTCGTAGTCGGACCGGCGAGCAGTACTTC.

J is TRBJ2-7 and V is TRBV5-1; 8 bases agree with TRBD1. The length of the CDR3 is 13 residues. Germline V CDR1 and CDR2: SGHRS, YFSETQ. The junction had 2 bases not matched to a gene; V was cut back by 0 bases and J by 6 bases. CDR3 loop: CASSLATGVEQYF. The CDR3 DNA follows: TGCGCCAGCAGCTTGGCGACAGGGGTCGAGCAGTACTTC. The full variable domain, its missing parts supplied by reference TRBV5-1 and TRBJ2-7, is KAGVTQTPRYLIKTRGQQVTLSCSPISGHRSVSWYQQTPGQGLQFLFEYFSETQRNKGNFPGRFSGRQFSNSRSEMNVSTLELGDSALYLCASSLATGVEQYFGPGTRLTVT.

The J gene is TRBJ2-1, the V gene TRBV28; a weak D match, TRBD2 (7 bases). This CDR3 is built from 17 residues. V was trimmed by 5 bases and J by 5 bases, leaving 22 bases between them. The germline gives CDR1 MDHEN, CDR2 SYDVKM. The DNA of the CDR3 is TGTGCCAGCAGTACCTTGGGGGGTGGGGGGGCGCACAATGAGCAGTTCTTC. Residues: CASSTLGGGGAHNEQFF.

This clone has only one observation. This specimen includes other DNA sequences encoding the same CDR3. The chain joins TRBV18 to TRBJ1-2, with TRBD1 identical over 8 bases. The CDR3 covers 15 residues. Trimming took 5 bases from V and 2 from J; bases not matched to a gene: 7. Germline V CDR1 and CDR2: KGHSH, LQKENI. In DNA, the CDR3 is TGTGCCAGCTCAACAGGCCAGGGGGCAAACTATGGCTACACCTTC. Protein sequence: CASSTGQGANYGYTF.

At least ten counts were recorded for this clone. This CDR3 is CASSPSGAYMNTDTQYF. For the CDR3, the DNA is TGTGCCAGCAGCCCTTCAGGGGCTTATATGAACACAGATACGCAGTATTTT. The chain joins TRBV7-2 to TRBJ2-3; TRBD1 is a possible D gene (6 bases). This CDR3 is 17 amino acids long. V was shortened by 5 bases and J by 2 bases, with 20 bases between the two germline ends. Germline lookup yields CDR1 SGHTA and CDR2 FQGNSA. The complete variable domain, with remaining parts taken from reference TRBV7-2 and TRBJ2-3, reads GAGVSQSPSNKVTEKGKDVELRCDPISGHTALYWYRQSLGQGLEFLIYFQGNSAPDKSGLPSDRFSAERTGGSVSTLTIQRTQQEDSAVYLCASSPSGAYMNTDTQYFGPGTRLTVL.

The CDR3 coding sequence is TGTGCTAGTGGTTTGGTACGAGGCAGGGGGCTTGAAAAACTGTTTTTT. This encodes CASGLVRGRGLEKLFF. The chain is built from TRBV12-5 and TRBJ1-4; 8 bases map to TRBD1. J gave up 7 bases and V 0 bases, and 7 bases lay outside the gene matches. This CDR3 spans 16 amino acids. Germline lookup yields CDR1 LGHNT and CDR2 FRNRAP.

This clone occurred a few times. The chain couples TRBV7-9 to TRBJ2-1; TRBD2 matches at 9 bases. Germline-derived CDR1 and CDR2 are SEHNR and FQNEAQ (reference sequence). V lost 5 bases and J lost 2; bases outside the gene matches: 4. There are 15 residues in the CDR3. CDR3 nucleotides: TGTGCCAGCAGCCAGGGCGGGGGGGCCTACAATGAGCAGTTCTTC. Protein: CASSQGGGAYNEQFF.

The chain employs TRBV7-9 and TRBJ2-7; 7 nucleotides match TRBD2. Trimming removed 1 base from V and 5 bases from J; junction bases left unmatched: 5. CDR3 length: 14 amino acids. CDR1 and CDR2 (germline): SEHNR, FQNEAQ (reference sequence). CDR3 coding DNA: TGTGCCAGCAGCTTAGGGGAGGGCAGTCACGAGCAGTACTTC. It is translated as CASSLGEGSHEQYF.

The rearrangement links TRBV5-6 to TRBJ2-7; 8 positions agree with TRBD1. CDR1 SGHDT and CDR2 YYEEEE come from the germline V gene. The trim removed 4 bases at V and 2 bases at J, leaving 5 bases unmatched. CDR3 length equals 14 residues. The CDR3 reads CASSGTGDAYEQYF. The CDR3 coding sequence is TGTGCCAGCAGCGGGACAGGAGACGCCTACGAGCAGTACTTC.

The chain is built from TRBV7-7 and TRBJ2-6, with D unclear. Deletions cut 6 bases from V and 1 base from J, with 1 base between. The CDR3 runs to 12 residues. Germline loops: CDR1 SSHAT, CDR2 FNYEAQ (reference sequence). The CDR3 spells CASSSGANVLTF. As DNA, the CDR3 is TGTGCCAGCAGTTCTGGGGCCAACGTCCTGACTTTC.

The CDR3 loop reads CASSEDVGTQHF. The DNA of the CDR3 is TGTGCCAGCAGTGAGGATGTAGGGACCCAGCATTTT. The chain uses TRBV2 and TRBJ1-5; D gene ambiguous. The CDR3 contains 12 residues. CDR1 is SNHLY and CDR2 is FYNNEI in the germline V gene. The ends were cut back, 3 bases at V and 11 bases at J, with 11 bases in the middle. The whole variable domain, remainder taken from reference TRBV2 and TRBJ1-5, is EPEVTQTPSHQVTQMGQEVILRCVPISNHLYFYWYRQILGQKVEFLVSFYNNEISEKSEIFDDQFSVERPDGSNFTLKIRSTKLEDSAMYFCASSEDVGTQHFGDGTRLSIL.

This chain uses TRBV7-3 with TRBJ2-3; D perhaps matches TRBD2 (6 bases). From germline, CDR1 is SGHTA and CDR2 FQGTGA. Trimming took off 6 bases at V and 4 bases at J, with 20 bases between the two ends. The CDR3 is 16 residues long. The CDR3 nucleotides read TGTGCCAGCAGGCCCCCGGGTACTAGCAAGGCAGATACGCAGTATTTT. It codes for CASRPPGTSKADTQYF.

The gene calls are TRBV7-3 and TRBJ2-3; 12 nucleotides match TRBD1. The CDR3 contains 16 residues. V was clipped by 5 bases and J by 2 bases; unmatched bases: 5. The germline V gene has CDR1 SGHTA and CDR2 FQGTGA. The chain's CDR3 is CASSAAGQGATDTQYF. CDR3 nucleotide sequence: TGTGCCAGCAGCGCGGCGGGACAGGGGGCCACAGATACGCAGTATTTT.

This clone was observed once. The CDR3 DNA sequence: TGTGCCAGCAGCCGCGGTAGCGGGGGGGTGTCAGATACGCAGTATTTT. Its protein is CASSRGSGGVSDTQYF. This chain links TRBV5-4 with TRBJ2-3; 11 nucleotides line up with TRBD2. Germline V gene data show CDR1 as SGHNT and CDR2 as YYREEE (reference sequence). The CDR3 contains 16 residues. V was pared by 4 bases and J by 4 bases, with 8 bases of the junction left unmatched.

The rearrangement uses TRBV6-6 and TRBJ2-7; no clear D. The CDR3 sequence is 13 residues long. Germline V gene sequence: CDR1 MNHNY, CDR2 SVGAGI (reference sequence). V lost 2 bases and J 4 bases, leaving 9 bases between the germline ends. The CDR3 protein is CASSYRTGYEQYF. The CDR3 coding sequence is TGTGCCAGCAGTTACCGGACCGGGTACGAGCAGTACTTC.

The CDR3 is CASTVGAEQFF. CDR3 sequence (DNA): TGTGCCAGCACTGTGGGGGCAGAGCAGTTCTTC. The V and J genes are TRBV19 and TRBJ2-1, with a weak D call TRBD1 (6 bases). Germline CDR1 reads LNHDA; CDR2 reads SQIVND (reference sequence). V lost 9 bases, J lost 10 bases, and 13 bases lay in between. The CDR3 extends over 11 amino acids.

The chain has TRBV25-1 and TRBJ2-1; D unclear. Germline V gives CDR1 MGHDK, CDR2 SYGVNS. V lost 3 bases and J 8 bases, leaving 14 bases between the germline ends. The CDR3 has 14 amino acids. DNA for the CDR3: TGTGCCAGCAGTGACTGGACCCGGCGATATGAGCAGTTCTTC. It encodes CASSDWTRRYEQFF. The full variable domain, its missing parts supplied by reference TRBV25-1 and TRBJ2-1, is EADIYQTPRYLVIGTGKKITLECSQTMGHDKMYWYQQDPGMELHLIHYSYGVNSTEKGDLSSESTVSRIRTEHFPLTLESARPSHTSQYLCASSDWTRRYEQFFGPGTRLTVL.

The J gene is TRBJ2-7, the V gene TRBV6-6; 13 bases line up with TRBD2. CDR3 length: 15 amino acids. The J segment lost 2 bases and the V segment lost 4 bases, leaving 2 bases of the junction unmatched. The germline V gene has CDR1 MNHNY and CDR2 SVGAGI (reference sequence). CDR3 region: CASSWTSGGAYEQYF. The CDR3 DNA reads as TGTGCCAGCAGTTGGACTAGCGGGGGTGCCTACGAGCAGTACTTC.

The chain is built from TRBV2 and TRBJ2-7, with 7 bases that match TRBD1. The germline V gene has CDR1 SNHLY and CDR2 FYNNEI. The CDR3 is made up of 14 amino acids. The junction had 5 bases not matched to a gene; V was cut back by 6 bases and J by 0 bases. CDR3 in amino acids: CASRWDSRSYEQYF. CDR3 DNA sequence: TGTGCCAGCAGGTGGGACAGCCGCTCCTACGAGCAGTACTTC.

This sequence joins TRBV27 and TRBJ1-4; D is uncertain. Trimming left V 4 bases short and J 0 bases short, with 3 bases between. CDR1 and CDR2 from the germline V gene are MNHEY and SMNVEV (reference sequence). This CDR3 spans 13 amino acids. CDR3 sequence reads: CASSSSTNEKLFF. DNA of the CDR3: TGTGCCAGCAGTTCTTCAACTAATGAAAAACTGTTTTTT.